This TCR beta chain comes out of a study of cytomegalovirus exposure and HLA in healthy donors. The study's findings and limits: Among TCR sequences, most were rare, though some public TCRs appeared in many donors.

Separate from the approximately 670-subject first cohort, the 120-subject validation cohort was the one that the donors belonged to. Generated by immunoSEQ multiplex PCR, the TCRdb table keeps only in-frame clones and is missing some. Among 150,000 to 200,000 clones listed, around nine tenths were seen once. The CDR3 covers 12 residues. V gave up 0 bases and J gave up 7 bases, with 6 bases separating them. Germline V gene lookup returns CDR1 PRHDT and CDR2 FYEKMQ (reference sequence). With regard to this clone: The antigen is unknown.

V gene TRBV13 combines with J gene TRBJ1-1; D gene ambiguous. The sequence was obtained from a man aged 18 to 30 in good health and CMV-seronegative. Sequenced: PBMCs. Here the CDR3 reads CASSLGTDEAFF. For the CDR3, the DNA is TGTGCCAGCAGCTTAGGAACAGATGAAGCTTTCTTT. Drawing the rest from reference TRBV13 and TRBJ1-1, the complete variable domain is AAGVIQSPRHLIKEKRETATLKCYPIPRHDTVYWYQQGPGQDPQFLISFYEKMQSDKGSIPDRFSAQQFSDYHSELNMSSLELGDSALYFCASSLGTDEAFFGQGTRLTVV.